This T cell receptor (beta chain) was identified in a study of blood T cell repertoires in COVID-19. Study-wide context: PBMCs, B-cell-depleted T cells, or T cells provided the cDNA or gDNA that made up the material.

In the authors' methods: Reference gene primer amplification gave estimated nucleated cell counts. Sequencing was performed with immunoSEQ multiplex PCR; in TCRdb, only in-frame clones are kept and a portion is missing. The V and J calls and clone size come from that table; D and trimming were worked out from the DNA. The table shows around 440,000 clones, with approximately 88% occurring only once. The V gene lost 7 bases and the J gene lost 0 bases, with 16 bases spanning the gap. The CDR3 totals 16 residues. The germline CDR1 and CDR2 sequences are PRHDT and FYEKMQ (reference sequence). The sample consisted of peripheral blood. The clonotype was recovered from a woman aged 45-59 years with COVID-19, enrolled during active disease. V usage is TRBV13 and J usage is TRBJ2-1; D may be TRBD1 or TRBD2 (7 bases each). In nucleotides, the CDR3 is TGTGCCAGCATCTCAGGGGGAGGGAGCTCCTACAATGAGCAGTTCTTC. It encodes CASISGGGSSYNEQFF.